A single sample gave rise to the 3 T cell receptor beta chains below, sequenced in a study of T and B cells in COVID-19 patients (TCRdb year 2020). Sequencing was carried out with an Illumina MiSeq. TRB rearrangements were amplified by multiplex PCR with BIOMED2 TRB-A/B primer pools. The raw public reads went through TCRdb reprocessing: fastp at Q25, MiXCR clone calling, in-frame beta chains kept. Identical CDR3 protein sequences are pooled into one entry, listed with their most common genes and DNA. For this sample there are about 2,000 distinct CDR3 sequences; about 25% appear just once. The ten top clones hold 60% to 80% of the sample. Genomic DNA extracted from blood, in amounts of about 240-550 ng, served as the starting material for amplifying TRB repertoires. Sample: blood. Receptors were obtained from a human donor with active COVID-19.

The chain has TRBV29-1 and TRBJ2-6, with 7 nucleotides matching TRBD1. The CDR3 runs 17 residues. The ends lost 7 bases at V and 0 bases at J; junction bases unmatched: 12. Looked up from germline, CDR1 is SQVTM and CDR2 is ANQGSEA. The CDR3 loop is CSARSGQSFSGANVLTF. The CDR3, as DNA: TGCAGCGCCCGATCGGGACAGTCTTTCTCTGGGGCCAACGTCCTGACTTTC.

A note on this clonotype: This may arise from a read error, as a much more abundant clone is one base away. The chain combines TRBV30 with TRBJ2-5, with D possibly being TRBD1 or TRBD2 (5 bases each). This CDR3 is built from 14 residues. In germline, CDR1 is GTSNPN, CDR2 SVGIG (reference sequence). CDR3 loop: CARSTGTGTETQYF. The CDR3 DNA follows: TGTGCCCGGAGTACCGGGACGGGGACGGAGACCCAGTACTTC.

This rearrangement joins TRBV5-6 to TRBJ2-3, with D perhaps assigned TRBD1 or TRBD2 (5 bases each). The length of the CDR3 is 16 residues. Trimming removed 1 base from V and 1 base from J, with 13 bases in between. Germline V gene data show CDR1 as SGHDT and CDR2 as YYEEEE. The CDR3 region is CASSLRDGGGTDTQYF. The CDR3 nucleotides are TGTGCCAGCAGCTTGAGGGACGGAGGCGGCACAGATACGCAGTATTTT.